Listed here is a single TCR gamma chain. The antigen remains unidentified. Germline loops: CDR1 VTNTFY, CDR2 YDVSTARD (reference sequence). The V gene end was trimmed by 1 base and the J gene end by 2 bases; junction bases not matched to a gene: 5. This CDR3 has 14 residues. Thymocytes were sorted as CD3+ TCRVdelta1+ TCRVdelta2- after alphabeta T cell depletion. This record comes from a study of Vδ1+ human thymocytes. Extracted RNA was reverse transcribed into cDNA. The CDR3 regions were amplified by multiplex PCR from V-gene primers to a constant-region primer. TCRdb processed the multiplex PCR reads again with the CATT caller. The repertoire holds 20,000 to 25,000 gamma-chain clones, with approximately 15% as singletons. Study-level results: TRD repertoires were essentially private, unlike widely shared TRG clonotypes. In the thymus, TRG and TRD repertoires looked highly polyclonal with Gaussian CDR3 lengths. Around 18% of thymic delta-chain sequences were Vdelta2, with few Vdelta3, unlike blood Vdelta1+ controls.

The origin of this receptor is a child younger than two who had congenital heart surgery. The V call is TRGV3, the J call TRGJ1 or TRGJ2. The sample taken for sequencing was Vdelta1+ gamma-delta thymocytes from the thymus. Subset specified: FACS-sorted CD3+ TCRalphabeta- TCRVdelta1+ TCRVdelta2- thymocytes. The CDR3 reads CATWDSQHYYKKLF. The CDR3 nucleotides are TGTGCCACCTGGGACAGTCAACATTATTATAAGAAACTCTTT.